What follows is one TCR beta chain and its context. Its cognate antigen has yet to be identified. No per-base quality is available; no much larger clone lies one base away. This sample is part of a study of CD8+ T cells in alopecia areata (dated by TCRdb to 2017 to 2018). Turning to the overall study: Treated patients were enrolled in an open-label pilot trial of oral tofacitinib at 5 to 10 mg twice daily for moderate-to-severe alopecia areata. immunoSEQ multiplex PCR using 35 Vbeta forward primers and 13 Jbeta reverse primers was used to amplify TCRbeta CDR3 regions. The study used high-throughput TCRbeta sequencing to examine T cell clonal expansion in alopecia areata, in both the C3H/HeJ mouse model and human patients. Clonality in the scalp was compared among normal scalp (n=4), patchy alopecia areata scalp (n=8), and alopecia totalis/universalis scalp (n=8). Patients received tofacitinib for 6 to 18 months and were then followed off drug for 6 months to check for delayed response and recurrence. Human TCRbeta sequencing covered scalp tissue and sorted CD4+ and CD8+ peripheral blood T cells from patchy and totalis/universalis alopecia areata patients and healthy controls. Tofacitinib-treated patients had biopsies at baseline and at 4 and 24 weeks of treatment, with a later scalp biopsy in several patients. RNA was obtained with the PAXgene miRNA kit for fixed scalp, the miRNeasy kit for PBMCs, and the RNeasy kit for mouse skin.

From cysteine to phenylalanine, the CDR3 is 15 amino acids long. Only the CDR3 DNA stays, 45 bases, in frame from base 1. CDR1 and CDR2, looked up from the germline V gene, are SGHRS and YFSETQ. V is pruned by 4 bases and J by 5 bases, leaving 11 bases of the junction without a gene match. Here is what the overall study found, with its caveats: Scalp TCR repertoire analysis is complicated because resident alphabeta T cells in normal human skin are also sequenced, whereas mouse skin is dominated by gammadelta T cells. Shared TCR sequences between patients were less evident than in mice, which may be partly attributable to HLA diversity in the patient population. Compared with normal scalp, lesional scalp, particularly in alopecia totalis/universalis, had higher clonality and more expanded CD8+ clones, which suggests antigenic drive.

Libraries were built with the immunoSEQ multiplex PCR assay. RNA was extracted from all samples and reverse transcribed into cDNA as template for TCR sequencing. First-strand cDNA was synthesized with SuperScript III using a 2:1 mix of oligo-dT and random hexamers. A synthetic immune receptor repertoire was used to assess amplification bias, and residual bias was removed computationally. Per the source publication's procedure: After raw reads were preprocessed to remove errors, the CDR3 was defined following IMGT conventions as running from the conserved cysteine to phenylalanine. Clonality was computed as 1 minus the Shannon entropy, with the entropy normalized by log2 of the number of productive unique TCRs. Scalp TCRbeta sequences were cross-referenced with sorted blood CD4 and CD8 repertoires so that the CD4 or CD8 identity of scalp clones could be inferred. This immuneACCESS table, as held by TCRdb, lists in-frame sequences with V and J called but not all clones. Of the missing ones, under half trace to an unresolved V gene in checked studies; the others have no known cause. V and J calls and clone size follow that table, whereas D and trimming were derived from the DNA. The sample profile shows 150,000 or so clones; 47% of them were found once. The ten biggest clones cover roughly 6.8% of the sample.

Lesional scalp punch biopsies and peripheral blood were obtained from alopecia areata patients. PBMCs were isolated by density centrifugation and stained for CD3, CD4 and CD8, and CD4+ and CD8+ T cells were sorted on a FACSAria. This receptor chain uses TRBV5-1 and TRBJ2-7; 8 bases in between match TRBD2. This clonotype was sampled from a human donor with alopecia areata. The sequencing sample was made of CD4+ T cells sorted from blood. The CDR3 here reads CASSPLWTSSHEQYF. The DNA sequence is given as TGCGCCAGCAGCCCGCTTTGGACTAGCAGCCACGAGCAGTACTTC.